The rows below give T cell receptor beta chains drawn from one sample of a study of blood T cell repertoires in COVID-19. Data came from immunoSEQ multiplex PCR; TCRdb stores just in-frame clones and leaves some out. Among a few hundred thousand clones listed, approximately 80% were seen once. The sequenced sample consisted of peripheral blood. The receptors derive from a woman at least 80 years old with acute or convalescent COVID-19. The CDR3 runs from the conserved cysteine through the conserved F or W. D genes are given only for firm matches. A row's size may be missing; if present it is once, few, many or a size class.

V gene: TRBV10-3; D gene: TRBD1; clone size: .; J gene: TRBJ1-6; CDR3 DNA: TGTGCCATCAGTGAGTCGGGACAGACTTCACCCCTCCACTTT; CDR3 protein: CAISESGQTSPLHF
V gene: TRBV27; D gene: .; clone size: .; J gene: TRBJ1-2; CDR3 DNA: TGTGCCAGCAGTTTTGGGGGGAGGGAAGGCTACACCTTC; CDR3 protein: CASSFGGREGYTF
V gene: TRBV29-1; D gene: .; clone size: .; J gene: TRBJ1-2; CDR3 DNA: TGCAGCGTTGAAGGGGCAGGGGACCTTAACTATGGCTACACCTTC; CDR3 protein: CSVEGAGDLNYGYTF
V gene: TRBV19; D gene: TRBD1; clone size: .; J gene: TRBJ2-7; CDR3 DNA: TGTGCCAGTAGTATGGGGACAGGGGGTGAGCAGTACTTC; CDR3 protein: CASSMGTGGEQYF
V gene: TRBV6-9; D gene: TRBD1; clone size: .; J gene: TRBJ1-2; CDR3 DNA: TGTGCCAGCAGTTATTCGAGACAGGGAAATGGCTACACCTTC; CDR3 protein: CASSYSRQGNGYTF
V gene: TRBV5-1; D gene: TRBD2; clone size: .; J gene: TRBJ2-7; CDR3 DNA: TGCGCCAGCAGCGTTTCCGGGACTAGCGGGAGGGCTCCTAGCTCCTACGAGCAGTACTTC; CDR3 protein: CASSVSGTSGRAPSSYEQYF
V gene: TRBV5-1; D gene: .; clone size: .; J gene: TRBJ1-6; CDR3 DNA: TGCGCCAGCAGCTTAGGGGCTGATAACTATAATTCACCCCTCCACTTT; CDR3 protein: CASSLGADNYNSPLHF
V gene: TRBV6-2/TRBV6-3; D gene: .; clone size: .; J gene: TRBJ2-1; CDR3 DNA: TGTGCCAGCAGCCAGACTAGGGATGAGCAGTTCTTC; CDR3 protein: CASSQTRDEQFF
V gene: TRBV9; D gene: .; clone size: .; J gene: TRBJ1-6; CDR3 DNA: TGTGCCAGCAGCGTCCGGGACAATATGACACCCCTCCACTTT; CDR3 protein: CASSVRDNMTPLHF
V gene: TRBV5-1; D gene: .; clone size: .; J gene: TRBJ2-7; CDR3 DNA: TGCGCCAGCAGCCTCCGGACCGATGGAGGCGAGCAGTACTTC; CDR3 protein: CASSLRTDGGEQYF
V gene: TRBV11-2; D gene: TRBD2; clone size: .; J gene: TRBJ2-2; CDR3 DNA: TGTGCCAGCAGCTGGACTAGCGGGAGGACCGGGGAGCTGTTTTTT; CDR3 protein: CASSWTSGRTGELFF
V gene: TRBV18; D gene: .; clone size: .; J gene: TRBJ2-3; CDR3 DNA: TGTGCCAGCTCACAAGACAGGACGCCCACAGATACGCAGTATTTT; CDR3 protein: CASSQDRTPTDTQYF
V gene: TRBV6-1; D gene: .; clone size: .; J gene: TRBJ1-2; CDR3 DNA: TGTGCCAGCAGTGAAGGGGGAGGAGGAATGACGCGCTATGGCTACACCTTC; CDR3 protein: CASSEGGGGMTRYGYTF
V gene: TRBV10-3; D gene: .; clone size: .; J gene: TRBJ1-4; CDR3 DNA: TGTGCCATCAGTGATTCAGGGAATGAAAAACTGTTTTTT; CDR3 protein: CAISDSGNEKLFF
V gene: TRBV6-6; D gene: .; clone size: few; J gene: TRBJ2-7; CDR3 DNA: TGTGCCAGCAGAAACAGGGCTGGGAACGAGCAGTACTTC; CDR3 protein: CASRNRAGNEQYF
V gene: TRBV5-6; D gene: .; clone size: .; J gene: TRBJ1-3; CDR3 DNA: TGTGCCAGCAGCGTAGGGGTTGGGGCTGGAAACACCATATATTTT; CDR3 protein: CASSVGVGAGNTIYF
V gene: TRBV28; D gene: TRBD2; clone size: few; J gene: TRBJ2-7; CDR3 DNA: TGTGCCAGCAGTTTATCCGGCGGGAGGACCTCCTACGAGCAGTACTTC; CDR3 protein: CASSLSGGRTSYEQYF